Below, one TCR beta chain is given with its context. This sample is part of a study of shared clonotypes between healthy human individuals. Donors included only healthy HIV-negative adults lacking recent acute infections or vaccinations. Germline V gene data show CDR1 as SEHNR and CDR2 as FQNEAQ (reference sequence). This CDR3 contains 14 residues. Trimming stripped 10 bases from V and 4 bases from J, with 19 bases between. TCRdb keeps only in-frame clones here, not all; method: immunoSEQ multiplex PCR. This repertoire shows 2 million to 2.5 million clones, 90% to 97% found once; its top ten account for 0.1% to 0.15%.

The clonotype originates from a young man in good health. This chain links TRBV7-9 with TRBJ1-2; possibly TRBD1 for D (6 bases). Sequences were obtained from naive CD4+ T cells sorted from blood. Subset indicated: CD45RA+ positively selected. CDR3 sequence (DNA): TGTGCCACCAGGGGTGGAGTAGACCCCTATGGCTACACCTTC. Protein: CATRGGVDPYGYTF.